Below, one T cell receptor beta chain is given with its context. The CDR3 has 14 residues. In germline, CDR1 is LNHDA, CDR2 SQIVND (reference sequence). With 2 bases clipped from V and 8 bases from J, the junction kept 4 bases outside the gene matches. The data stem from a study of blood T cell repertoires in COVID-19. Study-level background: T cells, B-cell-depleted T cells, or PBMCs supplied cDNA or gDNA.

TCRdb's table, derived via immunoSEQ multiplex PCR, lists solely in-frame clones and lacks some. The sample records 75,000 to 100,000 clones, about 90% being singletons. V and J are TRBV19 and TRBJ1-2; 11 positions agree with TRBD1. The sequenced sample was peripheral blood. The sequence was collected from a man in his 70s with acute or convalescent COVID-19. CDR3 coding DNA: TGTGCCAGTAGTATAAGGGACAGGGGGTACGGCTACACCTTC. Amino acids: CASSIRDRGYGYTF.